These 32 T cell receptor beta chains were sequenced from one sample in a study of shared clonotypes between healthy human individuals (dated by TCRdb to the early 2020s). Libraries were built with the immunoSEQ multiplex PCR assay. The source is immuneACCESS, and TCRdb retained only in-frame sequences with V and J called. Part of the clones is not carried over; for the studies checked, unresolved V genes explain less than half of this, and the remainder is unexplained. The sample contains some 2,100,000 clones, approximately 94% of them found a single time. Jointly, the top ten make up 0.13% of the sample. Sequencing input: naive CD4+ T cells sorted from blood. This specimen's cell subset or site label, interpreted: CD45RA+ positively selected. These receptor sequences come from a man between 18 and 29 years old in good health.

The J gene is TRBJ2-1, the V gene TRBV7-3; D is possibly TRBD1 (5 bases). The germline V and J ends were trimmed by 5 bases and 6 bases, with 17 bases remaining between them. The CDR3 runs to 15 residues. The germline V gene has CDR1 SGHTA and CDR2 FQGTGA. DNA of the CDR3: TGTGCCAGCAGCCGTCCAGGGTTTGGAATCAATGAGCAGTTCTTC. Translated: CASSRPGFGINEQFF. Full variable domain (outside the CDR3, taken from reference TRBV7-3 and TRBJ2-1): GAGVSQTPSNKVTEKGKYVELRCDPISGHTALYWYRQSLGQGPEFLIYFQGTGAADDSGLPNDRFFAVRPEGSVSTLKIQRTERGDSAVYLCASSRPGFGINEQFFGPGTRLTVL.

This chain joins TRBV4-1 and TRBJ2-1; 9 positions match TRBD1. The CDR3 extends over 16 amino acids. Germline V CDR1 and CDR2: MGHRA, YSYEKL. J lost 0 bases, V lost 4 bases, and 4 bases had no gene match. CDR3 loop: CASSPGQGSSYNEQFF. In nucleotides, the CDR3 is TGCGCCAGCAGCCCAGGACAGGGGAGCTCCTACAATGAGCAGTTCTTC.

The chain employs TRBV30 and TRBJ2-7, with D possibly being TRBD1 or TRBD2 (5 bases each). Germline lookup yields CDR1 GTSNPN and CDR2 SVGIG (reference sequence). The CDR3 contains 13 residues. The V end was cut by 3 bases, the J end by 2 bases, with 11 bases between. CDR3 bases: TGTGCCTGGAGCCCAGGGCGGGCCTACGAGCAGTACTTC. Amino acid sequence: CAWSPGRAYEQYF.

The gene calls are TRBV16 and TRBJ2-3, with D possibly being TRBD2 (5 bases). V shed 4 bases and J shed 0 bases, with 8 bases lying between them. There are 14 residues in the CDR3. Looked up from germline, CDR1 is KGHSY and CDR2 is FQNENV. The CDR3 DNA follows: TGTGCCAGCAGCCCGGGCGGGAGCACAGATACGCAGTATTTT. Its translation is CASSPGGSTDTQYF.

The rearrangement uses TRBV6-6 and TRBJ1-2, with 7 bases matching TRBD1. With V trimmed by 6 bases and J by 5 bases, 6 bases remained unmatched. The CDR3 is made up of 13 amino acids. The germline V gene has CDR1 MNHNY and CDR2 SVGAGI (reference sequence). DNA of the CDR3: TGTGCCAGCAGGTACCGGGACAGTTATGGCTACACCTTC. Translated: CASRYRDSYGYTF.

This clone showed up just once. Other nucleotide sequences from this sample produce the same CDR3. V gene TRBV18 combines with J gene TRBJ1-2, with D possibly TRBD1 on 5 matching bases. Germline values: CDR1 KGHSH, CDR2 LQKENI. This CDR3 is built from 14 residues. With 3 bases removed from V and 7 bases from J, the gap between germline ends came to 15 bases. CDR3 DNA: TGTGCCAGCTCACCCCCCGGCCAGGGCTTTGGCTACACCTTC. Amino acids: CASSPPGQGFGYTF. The variable domain in full, completed from reference TRBV18 and TRBJ1-2, reads NAGVMQNPRHLVRRRGQEARLRCSPMKGHSHVYWYRQLPEEGLKFMVYLQKENIIDESGMPKERFSAEFPKEGPSILRIQQVVRGDSAAYFCASSPPGQGFGYTFGSGTRLTVV.

The gene calls are TRBV2 and TRBJ2-1, with D possibly called TRBD1 or TRBD2 (5 bases each). CDR1 and CDR2 from the germline V gene are SNHLY and FYNNEI. This CDR3 spans 12 amino acids. V shed 8 bases and J shed 7 bases, with 12 bases lying between them. CDR3 sequence: CASGREGNEQFF. The CDR3 coding sequence is TGTGCCAGCGGAAGAGAGGGGAATGAGCAGTTCTTC. Combining the CDR3 with reference TRBV2 and TRBJ2-1 gives the whole variable domain EPEVTQTPSHQVTQMGQEVILRCVPISNHLYFYWYRQILGQKVEFLVSFYNNEISEKSEIFDDQFSVERPDGSNFTLKIRSTKLEDSAMYFCASGREGNEQFFGPGTRLTVL.

This chain joins TRBV4-1 and TRBJ1-2, with a possible D match to TRBD1 (5 bases). Germline V gene lookup returns CDR1 MGHRA and CDR2 YSYEKL. V lost 6 bases to trimming and J lost 7 bases, with 21 bases between them. The length of the CDR3 is 15 residues. The CDR3 loop is CASSNPLGKQVGYTF. As DNA, the CDR3 is TGCGCCAGCAGTAATCCCCTGGGGAAACAGGTTGGCTACACCTTC.

Regarding this clone: This sample includes further DNA sequences coding for the same CDR3. The rearrangement uses TRBV7-9 and TRBJ2-1, with 11 bases fitting TRBD1. The CDR3 length is 15 residues. Germline trimming cut 3 bases from V and 2 bases from J; bases unmatched to any gene: 0. Germline loops: CDR1 SEHNR, CDR2 FQNEAQ (reference sequence). The CDR3 loop is CASSLDRGPYNEQFF. The CDR3 coding sequence is TGTGCCAGCAGCTTGGACAGGGGGCCCTACAATGAGCAGTTCTTC.

The chain employs TRBV7-2 and TRBJ2-1; 11 positions match TRBD2. The J segment lost 5 bases and the V segment lost 5 bases, leaving 2 bases of the junction unmatched. From germline, CDR1 is SGHTA and CDR2 FQGNSA. CDR3 size: 14 residues. The CDR3 spells CASSAGLADNEQFF. The CDR3 DNA sequence: TGTGCCAGCAGCGCGGGACTAGCGGACAATGAGCAGTTCTTC.

This clone has only one observation. A read error may produce the germline difference seen at one junction end. This chain connects TRBV6-5 to TRBJ1-1; weak D call: TRBD1 (6 bases). Looked up from germline, CDR1 is MNHEY and CDR2 is SVGAGI. The CDR3 covers 12 residues. CDR3 coding DNA: TGTGCCAGCAGTTCGGTCCGGGACATGATTTACTTT. Translating gives CASSSVRDMIYF.

V and J are TRBV11-3 and TRBJ2-3, with D possibly being TRBD1 (7 bases). The V gene's germline CDR1 is SGHNT and CDR2 YENEEA. This CDR3 region has 17 residues. V lost 5 bases to trimming and J lost 1 base, with 19 bases between them. The CDR3 reads CASSPTFGGGGTDTQYF. CDR3 in DNA: TGTGCCAGCAGCCCCACCTTCGGAGGGGGCGGCACAGATACGCAGTATTTT.

The chain recombines TRBV21-1 with TRBJ2-6; the table gives TRBD2 as D, unverified against the DNA. TRBV21-1 is labeled a pseudogene. This CDR3 spans 16 amino acids. The CDR3 bases are TGTGCCAGCAGCAAAAGGGACTGCTCTGGGGCCAACGTCCTGACTTTC. As protein: CASSKRDCSGANVLTF.

There are a few counts of this clone. The chain couples TRBV2 to TRBJ2-6, with unresolved D. CDR1 SNHLY and CDR2 FYNNEI come from the germline V gene. The ends were cut back, 6 bases at V and 11 bases at J, with 14 bases in the middle. The CDR3 extends over 13 amino acids. CDR3 region: CASSENPWDVLTF. CDR3 in DNA: TGTGCCAGCAGCGAAAACCCCTGGGACGTCCTGACTTTC.

This clone was detected only once. The chain is built from TRBV6-1 and TRBJ2-5; D is unresolved. Germline loops: CDR1 MNHNS, CDR2 SASEGT. CDR3 length equals 13 residues. V lost 7 bases to trimming and J lost 5 bases, with 14 bases between them. The CDR3 spells CASTAESWETQYF. CDR3 coding DNA: TGTGCCAGCACTGCCGAGTCCTGGGAGACCCAGTACTTC.

This chain uses TRBV10-3 with TRBJ2-1, with 15 bases matching TRBD2. The CDR3 runs to 16 residues. V gave up 3 bases and J gave up 8 bases; unmatched junction bases: 5. The germline CDR1 and CDR2 sequences are ENHRY and SYGVKD. The CDR3 nucleotides read TGTGCCATCAGTGACGGACTAGCGGGGGGGCCCGATGAGCAGTTCTTC. Its protein is CAISDGLAGGPDEQFF.

The CDR3: CASSLNRVSSIQYF. The CDR3 region has the DNA TGTGCCAGCAGCTTAAACAGGGTATCGAGCATTCAGTACTTC. V is TRBV11-3 and J is TRBJ2-4; possible D gene TRBD1, 6 bases. V was clipped by 2 bases and J by 9 bases, with 14 bases between them. Per germline, CDR1 SGHNT and CDR2 YENEEA. This CDR3 has 14 residues.

The chain couples TRBV10-3 to TRBJ2-7; D ambiguous. CDR3 length equals 11 residues. In germline, CDR1 is ENHRY, CDR2 SYGVKD. The V end lost 3 bases, the J end lost 8 bases, and 8 bases lay between the germline ends. CDR3 protein: CAISDLGKQYF. DNA of the CDR3: TGTGCCATCAGTGATTTAGGGAAGCAGTACTTC.

There are a few counts of this clone. The chain links TRBV2 to TRBJ2-2, with D unresolved. In germline, CDR1 is SNHLY, CDR2 FYNNEI. The ends were cut back, 6 bases at V and 6 bases at J, with 5 bases in the middle. The CDR3 is 11 amino acids. DNA for the CDR3: TGTGCCAGCAGGGTGGCCGGGGAGCTGTTTTTT. It translates to CASRVAGELFF.

This CDR3 reads CASSLGRVWSSYNSPLHF. In nucleotides, the CDR3 is TGTGCCAGCAGCTTGGGAAGGGTATGGAGCTCCTATAATTCACCCCTCCACTTT. V is TRBV5-6 and J is TRBJ1-6; D not certain. In germline, CDR1 is SGHDT, CDR2 YYEEEE. V gave up 0 bases and J gave up 0 bases, with 13 bases separating them. The CDR3 extends over 18 amino acids.

Comments on this clone: Other DNA sequences in the same sample also yield this CDR3. This rearrangement joins TRBV9 to TRBJ2-7; D uncertain. CDR1 and CDR2 (germline): SGDLS, YYNGEE. The CDR3 sequence is 14 residues long. V was clipped by 0 bases and J by 4 bases, with 11 bases between them. Here the CDR3 reads CASSVESGTYEQYF. CDR3 coding DNA: TGTGCCAGCAGCGTAGAGAGTGGAACGTACGAGCAGTACTTC. Full variable domain (missing parts from reference TRBV9 and TRBJ2-7): DSGVTQTPKHLITATGQRVTLRCSPRSGDLSVYWYQQSLDQGLQFLIQYYNGEERAKGNILERFSAQQFPDLHSELNLSSLELGDSALYFCASSVESGTYEQYFGPGTRLTVT.

The rearrangement joins TRBV7-9 to TRBJ1-5; tentative D call: TRBD1 (5 bases). Germline V gives CDR1 SEHNR, CDR2 FQNEAQ (reference sequence). CDR3 length equals 15 residues. Trimming stripped 6 bases from V and 4 bases from J, with 16 bases between. Here the CDR3 DNA reads TGTGCCAGCAGTTCCGAAGGGGCCGTAAATCAGCCCCAGCATTTT. Residues: CASSSEGAVNQPQHF.

The chain recombines TRBV19 with TRBJ2-6; 11 positions agree with TRBD1. Looked up from germline, CDR1 is LNHDA and CDR2 is SQIVND (reference sequence). This CDR3 is built from 19 residues. Unmatched junction bases numbered 13, after V lost 5 bases and J lost 4 bases. The DNA for the CDR3 is TGTGCCAGTAGTCCCCAGGGACAGGGGGAATTATACGGGGCCAACGTCCTGACTTTC. It translates to CASSPQGQGELYGANVLTF.

The V gene is TRBV9, the J gene TRBJ2-1, with 7 bases matching TRBD1. The length of the CDR3 is 18 residues. With V trimmed by 2 bases and J by 4 bases, 15 bases remained unmatched. Germline V gene data show CDR1 as SGDLS and CDR2 as YYNGEE. The CDR3 DNA reads TGTGCCAGCAGCGTGAGCCCGCCTAGAGAGGGGGCGTACAATGAGCAGTTCTTC. It specifies CASSVSPPREGAYNEQFF.

The V and J genes are TRBV10-3 and TRBJ1-1; 9 nucleotides align to TRBD1. V lost 6 bases to trimming and J lost 2 bases; unmatched junction nucleotides: 1. There are 13 residues in the CDR3. The germline V gene encodes CDR1 ENHRY and CDR2 SYGVKD. The CDR3 DNA reads as TGTGCCATCAGACAGGGGGCCAACACTGAAGCTTTCTTT. This translates into CAIRQGANTEAFF.

This rearrangement joins TRBV5-1 to TRBJ2-1; either TRBD1 or TRBD2 may fit D (6 bases each). Germline V gene sequence: CDR1 SGHRS, CDR2 YFSETQ. V gave up 3 bases and J gave up 2 bases, with 15 bases separating them. The CDR3 runs to 16 residues. CDR3 DNA: TGCGCCAGCAGCTCTGGAGGGGGGATGCCCTACAATGAGCAGTTCTTC. This translates into CASSSGGGMPYNEQFF.

This chain joins TRBV7-9 and TRBJ2-6; D may correspond to TRBD1 or TRBD2 (5 bases each). The CDR3 has 16 residues. CDR1 is SEHNR and CDR2 is FQNEAQ in the germline V gene (reference sequence). V was shortened by 2 bases and J by 0 bases, with 8 bases between the two germline ends. The CDR3 coding sequence is TGTGCCAGCAGCTTATGGGGGAGCTCTGGGGCCAACGTCCTGACTTTC. It codes for CASSLWGSSGANVLTF.

The chain is built from TRBV5-4 and TRBJ1-2; unclear D gene. V was cut by 0 bases and J by 7 bases, with 16 bases left in between. CDR3 length: 15 residues. Germline assignment: CDR1 SGHNT and CDR2 YYREEE (reference sequence). The CDR3 is CASSLGGKTYGGYTF. The CDR3 DNA is TGTGCCAGCAGCTTGGGGGGTAAGACATACGGTGGCTACACCTTC.

This clone was seen just once. Here the CDR3 DNA reads TGTGCCAGTAGTAGGTCTAGCGGGGGCCAAGAGACCCAGTACTTC. Residues: CASSRSSGGQETQYF. The chain couples TRBV19 to TRBJ2-5, with 10 positions matching TRBD2. The ends lost 4 bases at V and 1 base at J; junction bases unmatched: 3. CDR3 length: 15 amino acids. The V gene's germline CDR1 is LNHDA and CDR2 SQIVND (reference sequence).

As concerns this clone: The same CDR3 is also encoded by other DNA sequences in this sample. The rearrangement links TRBV5-1 to TRBJ2-5, with 7 positions matching TRBD2. With V trimmed by 0 bases and J by 3 bases, 2 bases remained unmatched. The CDR3 is made up of 14 amino acids. Germline assignment: CDR1 SGHRS and CDR2 YFSETQ. The DNA of the CDR3 is TGCGCCAGCAGCTTGGTCGCGGGGGAAGAGACCCAGTACTTC. This encodes CASSLVAGEETQYF.

On this clone: The same CDR3 can be traced to other DNA sequences in this sample. The J gene is TRBJ2-7, the V gene TRBV6-5; D assignment may be TRBD1 or TRBD2 (5 bases each). Per germline, CDR1 MNHEY and CDR2 SVGAGI. CDR3 size: 15 residues. Trimming cost V 0 bases and J 2 bases, with 11 bases left between them. CDR3 DNA sequence: TGTGCCAGCAGTTACTCGCTGCAGGGACCCTACGAGCAGTACTTC. Translating it yields CASSYSLQGPYEQYF.

Comments on this clone: Additional DNA sequences in this sample encode the identical CDR3. The chain uses TRBV6-5 and TRBJ1-2; maybe TRBD1 (6 bases). Looked up from germline, CDR1 is MNHEY and CDR2 is SVGAGI. V was clipped by 3 bases and J by 4 bases, with 12 bases between them. The CDR3 has 14 amino acids. The CDR3 loop reads CASSYGGGSYGYTF. The CDR3, as DNA: TGTGCCAGCAGTTATGGGGGGGGCAGCTATGGCTACACCTTC.